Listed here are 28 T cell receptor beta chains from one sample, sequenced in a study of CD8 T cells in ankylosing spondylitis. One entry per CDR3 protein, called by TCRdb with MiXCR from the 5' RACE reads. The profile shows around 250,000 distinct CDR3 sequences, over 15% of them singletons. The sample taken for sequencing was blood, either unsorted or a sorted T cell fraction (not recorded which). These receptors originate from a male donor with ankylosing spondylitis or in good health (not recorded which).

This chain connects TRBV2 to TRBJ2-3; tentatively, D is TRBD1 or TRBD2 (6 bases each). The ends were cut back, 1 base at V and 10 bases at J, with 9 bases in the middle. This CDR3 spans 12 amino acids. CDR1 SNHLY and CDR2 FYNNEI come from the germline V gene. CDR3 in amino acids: CASSEEGEAQYF. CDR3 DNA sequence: TGTGCCAGCAGTGAAGAGGGGGAGGCGCAGTATTTT.

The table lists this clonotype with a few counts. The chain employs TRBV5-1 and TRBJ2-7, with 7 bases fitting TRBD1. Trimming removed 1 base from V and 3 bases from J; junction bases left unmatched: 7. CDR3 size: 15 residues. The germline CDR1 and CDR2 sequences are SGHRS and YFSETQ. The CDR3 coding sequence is TGCGCCAGCAGCTTGAGGACAGGATCCGTCTACGAGCAGTACTTC. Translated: CASSLRTGSVYEQYF.

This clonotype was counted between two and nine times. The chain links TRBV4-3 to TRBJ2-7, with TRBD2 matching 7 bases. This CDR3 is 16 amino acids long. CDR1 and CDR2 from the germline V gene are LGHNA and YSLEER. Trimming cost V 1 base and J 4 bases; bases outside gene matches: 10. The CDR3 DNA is TGCGCCAGCAGCCAAGGTACAACGGGACTAATATACGAGCAGTACTTC. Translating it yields CASSQGTTGLIYEQYF.

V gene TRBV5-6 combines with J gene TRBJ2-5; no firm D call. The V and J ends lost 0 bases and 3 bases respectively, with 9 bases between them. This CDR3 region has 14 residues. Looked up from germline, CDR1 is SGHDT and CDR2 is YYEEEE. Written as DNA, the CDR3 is TGTGCCAGCAGCTTGGGGCCGGCAGAAGAGACCCAGTACTTC. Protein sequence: CASSLGPAEETQYF.

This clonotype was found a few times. CDR3 in amino acids: CSARDPEADGYTF. The CDR3 nucleotides read TGCAGTGCTAGAGACCCGGAGGCCGATGGCTACACCTTC. V usage is TRBV20-1 and J usage is TRBJ1-2; D call uncertain. This CDR3 has 13 residues. V gave up 0 bases and J gave up 6 bases, with 11 bases separating them. Per the germline V gene, CDR1 is DFQATT and CDR2 is SNEGSKA (reference sequence).

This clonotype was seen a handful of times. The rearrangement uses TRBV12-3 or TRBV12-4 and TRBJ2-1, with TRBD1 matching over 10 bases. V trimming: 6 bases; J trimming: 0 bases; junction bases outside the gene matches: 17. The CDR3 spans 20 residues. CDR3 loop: CASSPRQGASGPSSYNEQFF. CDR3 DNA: TGTGCCAGCAGCCCTAGACAGGGGGCCAGCGGCCCGAGCTCCTACAATGAGCAGTTCTTC.

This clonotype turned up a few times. The CDR3 is CASSQDDGTEALAQHF. CDR3 DNA sequence: TGCGCCAGCAGCCAAGATGACGGGACAGAGGCATTAGCCCAGCATTTT. This sequence joins TRBV4-1 and TRBJ1-5, with 7 bases matching TRBD1. The V segment lost 0 bases and the J segment 11 bases; nucleotides outside the gene matches: 13. Germline V CDR1 and CDR2: MGHRA, YSYEKL. The CDR3 runs 16 residues.

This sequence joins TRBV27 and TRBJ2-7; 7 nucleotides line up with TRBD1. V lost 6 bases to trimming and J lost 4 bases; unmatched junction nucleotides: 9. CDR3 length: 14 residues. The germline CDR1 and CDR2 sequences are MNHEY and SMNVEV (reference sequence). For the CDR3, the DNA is TGTGCCAGCAGCCTACAGGGGACATGGTACGAGCAGTACTTC. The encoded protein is CASSLQGTWYEQYF.

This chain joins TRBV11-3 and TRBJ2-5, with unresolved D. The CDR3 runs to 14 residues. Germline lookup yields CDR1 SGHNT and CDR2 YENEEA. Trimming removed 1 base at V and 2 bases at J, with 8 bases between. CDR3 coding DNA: TGTGCCAGCAGCTTAGTCGGCCAGCAAGAGACCCAGTACTTC. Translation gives CASSLVGQQETQYF. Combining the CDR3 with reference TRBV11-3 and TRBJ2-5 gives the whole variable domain EAGVVQSPRYKIIEKKQPVAFWCNPISGHNTLYWYLQNLGQGPELLIRYENEEAVDDSQLPKDRFSAERLKGVDSTLKIQPAELGDSAVYLCASSLVGQQETQYFGPGTRLLVL.

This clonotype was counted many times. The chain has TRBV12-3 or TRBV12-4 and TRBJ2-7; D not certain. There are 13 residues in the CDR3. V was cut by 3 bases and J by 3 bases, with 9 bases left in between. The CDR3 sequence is CASSFSRYYEQYF. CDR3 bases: TGTGCCAGCAGTTTCTCGCGCTACTACGAGCAGTACTTC.

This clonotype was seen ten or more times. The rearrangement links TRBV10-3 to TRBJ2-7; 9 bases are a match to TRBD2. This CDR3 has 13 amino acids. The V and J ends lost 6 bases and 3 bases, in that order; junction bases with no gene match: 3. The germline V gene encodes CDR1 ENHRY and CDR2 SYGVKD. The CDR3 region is CAIRREGFYEQYF. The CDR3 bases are TGTGCCATCAGGCGGGAGGGTTTCTACGAGCAGTACTTC.

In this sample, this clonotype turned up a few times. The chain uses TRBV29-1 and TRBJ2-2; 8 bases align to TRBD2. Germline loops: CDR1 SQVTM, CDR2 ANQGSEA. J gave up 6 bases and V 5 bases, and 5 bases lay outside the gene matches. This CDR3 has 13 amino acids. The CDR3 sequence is CSVSTSEAGELFF. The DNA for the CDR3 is TGCAGCGTTTCGACTAGCGAGGCCGGGGAGCTGTTTTTT.

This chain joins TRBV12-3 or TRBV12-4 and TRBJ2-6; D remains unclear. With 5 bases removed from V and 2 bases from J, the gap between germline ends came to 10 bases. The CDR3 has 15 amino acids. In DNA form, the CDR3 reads TGTGCCAGCAGTATGTATTCTCCTGGGGCCAACGTCCTGACTTTC. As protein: CASSMYSPGANVLTF.

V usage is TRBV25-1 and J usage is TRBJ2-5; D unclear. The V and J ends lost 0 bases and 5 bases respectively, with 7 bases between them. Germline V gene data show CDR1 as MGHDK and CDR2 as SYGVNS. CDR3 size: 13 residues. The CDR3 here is CASSEYMSETQYF. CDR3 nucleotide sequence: TGTGCCAGCAGTGAATATATGTCGGAGACCCAGTACTTC.

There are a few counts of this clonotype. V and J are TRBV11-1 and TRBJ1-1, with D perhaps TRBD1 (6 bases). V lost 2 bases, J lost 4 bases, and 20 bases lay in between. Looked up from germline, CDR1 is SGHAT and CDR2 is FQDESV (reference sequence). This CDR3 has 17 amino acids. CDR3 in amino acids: CASSLWGEGGRGTEAFF. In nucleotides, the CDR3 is TGTGCCAGCAGCTTATGGGGTGAAGGGGGGAGAGGCACTGAAGCTTTCTTT.

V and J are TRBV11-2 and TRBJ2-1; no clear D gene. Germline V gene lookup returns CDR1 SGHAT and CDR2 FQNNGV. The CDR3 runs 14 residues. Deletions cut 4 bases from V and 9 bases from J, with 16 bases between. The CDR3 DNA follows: TGTGCCAGCAGCTCGGATGCGGTAGTGGGTGAGCAGTTCTTC. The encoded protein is CASSSDAVVGEQFF.

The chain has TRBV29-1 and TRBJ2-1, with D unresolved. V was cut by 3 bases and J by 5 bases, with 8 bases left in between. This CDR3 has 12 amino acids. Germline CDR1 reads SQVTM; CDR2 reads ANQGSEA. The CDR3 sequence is CSVEGLDNEQFF. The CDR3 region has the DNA TGCAGCGTTGAGGGTCTAGACAATGAGCAGTTCTTC.

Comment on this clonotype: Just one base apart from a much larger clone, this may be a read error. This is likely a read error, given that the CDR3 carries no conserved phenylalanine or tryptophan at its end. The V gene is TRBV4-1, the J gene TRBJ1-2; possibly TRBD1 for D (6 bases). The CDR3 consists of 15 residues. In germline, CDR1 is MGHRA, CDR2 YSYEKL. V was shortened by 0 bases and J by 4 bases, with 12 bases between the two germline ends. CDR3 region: CASSQDVGTSYGYTL. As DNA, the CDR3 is TGCGCCAGCAGCCAAGATGTCGGGACAAGCTATGGCTACACCTTA.

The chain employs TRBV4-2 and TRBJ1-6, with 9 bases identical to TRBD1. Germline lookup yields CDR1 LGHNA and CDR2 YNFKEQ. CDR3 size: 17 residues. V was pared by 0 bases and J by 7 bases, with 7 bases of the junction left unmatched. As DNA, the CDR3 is TGTGCCAGCAGCCAAGAGGGTCAGGACAGGGGAAATTCACCCCTCCACTTT. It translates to CASSQEGQDRGNSPLHF.

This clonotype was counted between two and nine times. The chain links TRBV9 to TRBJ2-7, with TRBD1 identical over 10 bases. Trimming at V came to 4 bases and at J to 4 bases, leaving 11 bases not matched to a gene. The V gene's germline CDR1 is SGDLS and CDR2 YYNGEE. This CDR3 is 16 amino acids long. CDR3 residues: CASSPSAGTGVYEQYF. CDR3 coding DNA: TGTGCCAGCAGCCCGTCAGCCGGGACAGGGGTTTACGAGCAGTACTTC.

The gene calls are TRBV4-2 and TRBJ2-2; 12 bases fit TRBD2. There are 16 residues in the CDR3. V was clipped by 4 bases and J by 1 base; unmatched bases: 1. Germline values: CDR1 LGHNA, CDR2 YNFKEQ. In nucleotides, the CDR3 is TGTGCCAGCAGCCCACTAGCGGGAGGGAACACCGGGGAGCTGTTTTTT. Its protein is CASSPLAGGNTGELFF.

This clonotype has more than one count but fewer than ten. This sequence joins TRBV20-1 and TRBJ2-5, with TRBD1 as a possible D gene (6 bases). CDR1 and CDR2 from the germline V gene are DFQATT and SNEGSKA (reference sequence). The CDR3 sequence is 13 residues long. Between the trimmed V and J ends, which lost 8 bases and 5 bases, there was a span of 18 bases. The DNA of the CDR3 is TGCAGTTCATACAGGGACCTCTGGGAGACCCAGTACTTC. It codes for CSSYRDLWETQYF.

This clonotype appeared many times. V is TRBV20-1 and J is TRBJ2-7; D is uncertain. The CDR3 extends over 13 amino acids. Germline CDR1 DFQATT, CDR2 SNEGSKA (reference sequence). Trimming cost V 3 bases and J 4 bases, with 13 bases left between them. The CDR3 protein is CSASVPPWYEQYF. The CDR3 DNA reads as TGCAGTGCTAGTGTCCCCCCCTGGTACGAGCAGTACTTC.

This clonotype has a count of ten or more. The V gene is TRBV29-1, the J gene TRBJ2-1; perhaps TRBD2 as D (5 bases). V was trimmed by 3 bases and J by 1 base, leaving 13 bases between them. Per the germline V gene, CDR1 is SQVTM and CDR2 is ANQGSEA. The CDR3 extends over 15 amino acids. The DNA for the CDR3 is TGCAGCGTTGAGATATGGGAGAGTTCCTACAATGAGCAGTTCTTC. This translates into CSVEIWESSYNEQFF.

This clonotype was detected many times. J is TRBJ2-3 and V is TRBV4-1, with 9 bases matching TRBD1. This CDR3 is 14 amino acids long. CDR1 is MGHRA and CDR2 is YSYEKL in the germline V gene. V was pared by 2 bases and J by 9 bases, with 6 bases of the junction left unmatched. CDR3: CASSQPGTGLTQYF. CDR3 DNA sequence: TGCGCCAGCAGCCAACCCGGGACAGGGCTAACGCAGTATTTT.

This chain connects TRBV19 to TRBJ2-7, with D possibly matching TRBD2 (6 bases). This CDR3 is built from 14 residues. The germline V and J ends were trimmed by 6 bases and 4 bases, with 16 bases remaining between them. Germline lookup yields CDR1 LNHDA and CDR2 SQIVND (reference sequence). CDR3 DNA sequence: TGTGCCAGTAGCGCCGGGGGTGTAGAGTACGAGCAGTACTTC. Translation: CASSAGGVEYEQYF.

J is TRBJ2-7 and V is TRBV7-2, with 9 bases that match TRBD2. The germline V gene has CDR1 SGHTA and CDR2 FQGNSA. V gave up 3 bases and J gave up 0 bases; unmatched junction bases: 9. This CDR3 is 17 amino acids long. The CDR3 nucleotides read TGTGCCAGCAGCTTTGCGTGGACTAGCGCGAGCTCCTACGAGCAGTACTTC. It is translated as CASSFAWTSASSYEQYF.

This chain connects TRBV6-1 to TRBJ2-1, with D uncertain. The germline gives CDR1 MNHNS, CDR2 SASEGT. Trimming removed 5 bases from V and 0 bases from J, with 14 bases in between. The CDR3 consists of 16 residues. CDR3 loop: CASSISALSSYNEQFF. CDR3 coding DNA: TGTGCCAGCAGTATAAGCGCTCTAAGCTCCTACAATGAGCAGTTCTTC.